The 6 T cell receptor beta chains listed next were all sequenced from one sample in a study of monozygotic twins with cystic fibrosis. Sequencing used immunoSEQ multiplex PCR; TCRdb keeps in-frame clones, though not all of them. Of tens of thousands of clones listed, roughly 97% are singletons. Sequencing input: blood. The receptors originated from a girl aged 2-10 years with cystic fibrosis.

The rearrangement joins TRBV6-1 to TRBJ2-1; no definite D call. The CDR3 is 13 residues long. The V end was cut by 9 bases, the J end by 0 bases, with 9 bases between. Germline V gene data show CDR1 as MNHNS and CDR2 as SASEGT. CDR3 residues: CARPKSSYNEQFF. The CDR3 bases are TGTGCCAGGCCAAAAAGCTCCTACAATGAGCAGTTCTTC.

The chain joins TRBV27 to TRBJ1-2, with D possibly TRBD1 on 6 matching bases. The CDR3 is 17 residues long. Deletions cut 5 bases from V and 0 bases from J, with 19 bases between. Germline V gives CDR1 MNHEY, CDR2 SMNVEV (reference sequence). In DNA form, the CDR3 reads TGTGCCAGCAGTGTCCGGGACACCAAGAACACTAACTATGGCTACACCTTC. It specifies CASSVRDTKNTNYGYTF.

V is TRBV29-1 and J is TRBJ2-3, with 8 nucleotides matching TRBD1. CDR1 and CDR2 (germline): SQVTM, ANQGSEA. This CDR3 is built from 13 residues. CDR3 amino acids: CRWDRIITDTQYF. CDR3 DNA sequence: TGCAGGTGGGACAGGATAATCACAGATACGCAGTATTTT.

The J gene is TRBJ2-7, the V gene TRBV18, with 9 bases aligning to TRBD2. Germline values: CDR1 KGHSH, CDR2 LQKENI. The V and J ends lost 3 bases and 0 bases, in that order; junction bases with no gene match: 3. The CDR3 is 15 amino acids. The CDR3 sequence is CASSPPSGNSYEQYF. The CDR3, as DNA: TGTGCCAGCTCACCCCCTAGCGGGAACTCCTACGAGCAGTACTTC.

The rearrangement joins TRBV7-9 to TRBJ2-6; D gene uncertain. CDR3 size: 16 residues. CDR1 SEHNR and CDR2 FQNEAQ come from the germline V gene (reference sequence). V was clipped by 1 base and J by 0 bases, with 7 bases between them. Here the CDR3 reads CASSLGGVSGANVLTF. DNA of the CDR3: TGTGCCAGCAGCTTAGGCGGCGTCTCTGGGGCCAACGTCCTGACTTTC.

The chain is built from TRBV19 and TRBJ2-2; possibly TRBD1 for D (5 bases). The ends were cut back, 2 bases at V and 4 bases at J, with 5 bases in the middle. This CDR3 spans 13 amino acids. The germline CDR1 and CDR2 sequences are LNHDA and SQIVND (reference sequence). CDR3 sequence: CASSIRGTGELFF. DNA of the CDR3: TGTGCCAGTAGTATAAGGGGCACCGGGGAGCTGTTTTTT.